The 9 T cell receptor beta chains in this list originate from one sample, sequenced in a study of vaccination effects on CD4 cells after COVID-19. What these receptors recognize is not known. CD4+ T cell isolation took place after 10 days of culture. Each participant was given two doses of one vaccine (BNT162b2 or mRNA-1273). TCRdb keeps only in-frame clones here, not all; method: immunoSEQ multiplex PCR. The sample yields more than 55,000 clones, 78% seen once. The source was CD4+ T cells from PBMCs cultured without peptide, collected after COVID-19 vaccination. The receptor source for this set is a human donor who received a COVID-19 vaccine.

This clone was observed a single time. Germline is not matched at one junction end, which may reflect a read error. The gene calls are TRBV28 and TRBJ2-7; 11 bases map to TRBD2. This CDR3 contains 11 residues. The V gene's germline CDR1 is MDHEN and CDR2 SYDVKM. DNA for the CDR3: TGTGCCAGCCGTTCCACTAGCGGGAGTTTCTTC. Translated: CASRSTSGSFF.

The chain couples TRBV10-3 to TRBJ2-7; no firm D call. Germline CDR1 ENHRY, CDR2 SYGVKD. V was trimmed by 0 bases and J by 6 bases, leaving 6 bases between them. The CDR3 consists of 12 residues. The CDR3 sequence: CAISESRREQYF. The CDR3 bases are TGTGCCATCAGTGAGTCGCGGCGCGAGCAGTACTTC.

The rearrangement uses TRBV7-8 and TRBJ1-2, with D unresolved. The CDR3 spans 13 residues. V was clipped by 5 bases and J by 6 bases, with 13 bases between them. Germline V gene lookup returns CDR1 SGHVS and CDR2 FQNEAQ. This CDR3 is CASSLQKFDGYTF. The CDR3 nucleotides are TGTGCCAGCAGCCTTCAAAAATTTGATGGCTACACCTTC.

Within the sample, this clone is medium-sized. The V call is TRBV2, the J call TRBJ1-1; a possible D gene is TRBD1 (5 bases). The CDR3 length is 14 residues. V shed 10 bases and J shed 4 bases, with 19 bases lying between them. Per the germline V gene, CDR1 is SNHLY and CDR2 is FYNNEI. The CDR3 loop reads CATRLVGEGTEAFF. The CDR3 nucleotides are TGTGCCACACGCCTGGTGGGGGAGGGCACTGAAGCTTTCTTT. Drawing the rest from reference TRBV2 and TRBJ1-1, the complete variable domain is EPEVTQTPSHQVTQMGQEVILRCVPISNHLYFYWYRQILGQKVEFLVSFYNNEISEKSEIFDDQFSVERPDGSNFTLKIRSTKLEDSAMYFCATRLVGEGTEAFFGQGTRLTVV.

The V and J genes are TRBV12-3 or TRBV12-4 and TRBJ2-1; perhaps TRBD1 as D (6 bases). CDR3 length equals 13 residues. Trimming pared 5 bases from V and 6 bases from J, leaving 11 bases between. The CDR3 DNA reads TGTGCCAGCAGTCGACAGGTCTCCAATGAGCAGTTCTTC. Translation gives CASSRQVSNEQFF.

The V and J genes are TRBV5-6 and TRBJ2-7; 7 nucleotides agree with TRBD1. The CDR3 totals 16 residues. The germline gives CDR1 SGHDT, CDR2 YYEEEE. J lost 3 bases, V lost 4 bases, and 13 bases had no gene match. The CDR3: CASSTFRTGSFYEQYF. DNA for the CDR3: TGTGCCAGCAGCACCTTCCGGACAGGATCCTTCTACGAGCAGTACTTC.

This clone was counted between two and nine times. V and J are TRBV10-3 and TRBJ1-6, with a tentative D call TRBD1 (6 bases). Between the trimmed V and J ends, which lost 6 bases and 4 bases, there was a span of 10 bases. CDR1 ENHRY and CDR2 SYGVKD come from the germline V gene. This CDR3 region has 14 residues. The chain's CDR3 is CAISRDKYNSPLHF. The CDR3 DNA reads TGTGCCATCAGCCGGGACAAGTATAATTCACCCCTCCACTTT.

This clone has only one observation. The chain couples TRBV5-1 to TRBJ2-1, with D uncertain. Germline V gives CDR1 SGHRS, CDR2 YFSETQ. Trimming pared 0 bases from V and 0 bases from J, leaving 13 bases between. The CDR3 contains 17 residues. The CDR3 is CASSLVYVGISYNEQFF. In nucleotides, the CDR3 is TGCGCCAGCAGCTTGGTTTATGTGGGAATCTCCTACAATGAGCAGTTCTTC.

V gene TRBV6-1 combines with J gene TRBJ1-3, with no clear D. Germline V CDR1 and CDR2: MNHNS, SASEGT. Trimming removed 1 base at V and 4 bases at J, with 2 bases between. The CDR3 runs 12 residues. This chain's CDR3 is CASSEGGNTIYF. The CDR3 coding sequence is TGTGCCAGCAGTGAAGGGGGAAACACCATATATTTT.